Listed below are T cell receptor beta chains from one sample, sequenced in a study of radiotherapy plus CTLA-4 blockade in lung cancer. Measured with immunoSEQ multiplex PCR; TCRdb has only the in-frame clones, and not every one. The sample contains tens of thousands of clones, 77% of which appear only once. Sequenced here: peripheral blood, sampled from a patient treated with radiotherapy plus ipilimumab. These receptors all come from a human donor with non-small cell lung cancer whose response to radiotherapy plus ipilimumab could not be evaluated. The CDR3 runs from the conserved cysteine through the conserved F or W. The order of the fields is V gene, D gene, J gene, clone size, CDR3 DNA, CDR3 protein. The D gene is left open where the match is weak. Size is omitted from some rows. Given values are once, few, many or a class for expanded clones.

V: TRBV5-1
D: TRBD2
J: TRBJ2-1
size: .
DNA: TGCGCCAGCAGCTCCCGCCCTCCCCAGCGGGGGGACAATGAGCAGTTCTTC
CDR3: CASSSRPPQRGDNEQFF

V: TRBV6-1
D: .
J: TRBJ2-1
size: once
DNA: TGTGCCAGCGGGAGACTAGTGCTCGATGAGCAGTTCTTC
CDR3: CASGRLVLDEQFF

V: TRBV15
D: .
J: TRBJ1-4
size: .
DNA: TGTGCCACCAGCCCCGGGCCGGGACACAAATCACCAACTAATGAAAAACTGTTTTTT
CDR3: CATSPGPGHKSPTNEKLFF

V: TRBV28
D: TRBD1
J: TRBJ2-1
size: .
DNA: TGTGCCAGCAGTGTCCGGGACAGGGGAGGGGATGAGCAGTTCTTC
CDR3: CASSVRDRGGDEQFF

V: TRBV7-2
D: .
J: TRBJ2-1
size: .
DNA: TGTGCCAGCAGCCCCTCCTTTGCCGGGGGGCCCTACAATGAGCAGTTCTTC
CDR3: CASSPSFAGGPYNEQFF

V: TRBV12-5
D: .
J: TRBJ2-5
size: once
DNA: TGTGCTAGTGGTTTTTCGGGGGAAGAGACCCAGTACTTC
CDR3: CASGFSGEETQYF

V: TRBV18
D: .
J: TRBJ1-5
size: .
DNA: TGTGCCAGCTCATCCAGGCAGGGGAAGCAGCCCCAGCATTTT
CDR3: CASSSRQGKQPQHF

V: TRBV9
D: TRBD2
J: TRBJ2-5
size: .
DNA: TGTGCCAGCAGCCCCCACAGCGGGAGGGGGGAAGAGACCCAGTACTTC
CDR3: CASSPHSGRGEETQYF

V: TRBV4-1
D: TRBD2
J: TRBJ2-7
size: .
DNA: TGCGCCAGCAGCCAAGCCAGGACTAGCGGTTACGAGCAGTACTTC
CDR3: CASSQARTSGYEQYF

V: TRBV15
D: TRBD2
J: TRBJ2-1
size: .
DNA: TGTGCCACCAGCACCCTCCGGGCTAGCGGGGGGGCCCCGAATGAGCAGTTCTTC
CDR3: CATSTLRASGGAPNEQFF

V: TRBV5-4
D: TRBD1
J: TRBJ1-6
size: .
DNA: TGTGCCAGCAGCTTGGGGACAGGGGATTATTCACCCCTCCACTTT
CDR3: CASSLGTGDYSPLHF

V: TRBV9
D: TRBD1
J: TRBJ2-5
size: few
DNA: TGTGCCAGCAGCGTAGGCGGTGCGACGGGACAGCAAGAGACCCAGTACTTC
CDR3: CASSVGGATGQQETQYF

V: TRBV14
D: TRBD2
J: TRBJ2-1
size: .
DNA: TGTGCCAGCAGCCCCACTAGCGGGAGTGGGGGTGAGCAGTTCTTC
CDR3: CASSPTSGSGGEQFF

V: TRBV27
D: .
J: TRBJ2-7
size: .
DNA: TGTGCCAGCAGGGGGGGGGCGAGGAGTCAGTACTTC
CDR3: CASRGGARSQYF